This entry is about one T cell receptor (beta chain). This clonotype was picked up many times. Its cognate antigen has yet to be identified. An end of the junction differs from the germline gene, which may be a read error. The sample's time point label, in plain terms: newly diagnosed GD, antithyroid drugs for less than 3 months. RNA was extracted from PBMCs in TRIzol for both TCR sequencing and RNA sequencing. The diagnosis of Graves' disease followed American Thyroid Association guidelines. The patients came from an endocrinology department in Xi'an, China. From each patient, about 8.9 milliliters of peripheral blood was collected into an EDTA anticoagulant tube. PBMCs were isolated by Ficoll Paque Plus density gradient separation without further T cell sorting. An Agilent 2100 Bioanalyzer and agarose gel were used to assess RNA quality, and a NanoDrop 2000 was used to measure RNA concentration. The sample originates from a study of regulatory T cells in long-lasting Graves disease (dated by TCRdb to 2020 to 2022). About the full investigation: Patients with newly diagnosed Graves' disease had been on antithyroid drugs for under 3 months. Peripheral blood TCR sequencing and RNA sequencing compared persistent Graves' disease patients with newly diagnosed Graves' disease patients. The study was conducted in China and was registered as a clinical trial. A total of roughly 35 samples underwent TCR sequencing: some 13 from persistent and some 20 from newly diagnosed Graves' disease patients.

CDR1 SNHLY and CDR2 FYNNEI were looked up in the germline V gene. Inclusive of the bounding cysteine and phenylalanine, the CDR3 is 13 residues long. Kept here is only the CDR3 DNA, which spans 39 bases and is read in frame from base 1. Libraries were made using multiplex PCR. Sequencer: Illumina HiSeq 4000. TCR beta libraries were built with iRepertoire HTBI primers and Arm-PCR amplification of CDR3 regions. Before sequencing, the PCR products went through gel purification. Turning to the authors' computational methods: Gene usage analysis of CDR3 amino acid clonotypes used the 55 to 80 TRBV and about 14 TRBJ segments found across samples. COPE and FqMerger were used to merge the filtered high-quality paired reads into contigs. Contigs were aligned with BLAST to IMGT TRBV, TRBD and TRBJ reference genes, and CDR3 was defined per IMGT. Any clonotype with a frequency above 0.1% was counted as a highly expanded clone. Shannon entropy served as the measure of repertoire diversity, while the Gini coefficient captured V-J evenness. Clonotypes shared by more than one individual were considered public. The public reads were reprocessed in TCRdb via fastp at Q25 and MiXCR, keeping in-frame beta chains. Identical CDR3 protein sequences are pooled into one entry, listed with their most common genes and DNA. TCRdb's processing, not the authors' own work, is the source of the V and J calls. Here the sample has over 450,000 distinct CDR3 sequences; 12% occur a single time. Roughly 8.9% of the sample is in the top ten clones.

Results the study describes overall, beyond this receptor: The study examined only peripheral blood because the primary lesion, thyroid tissue, could not be accessed. The small sample size was acknowledged by the authors as a limitation that may reduce accuracy. A larger number of public clonotypes was shared among persistent patients (fewer than 3,000) than among newly diagnosed patients (about 990). Preferential use of TRBV28, TRBJ1-2 and TRBJ2-5 was observed in persistent disease, whereas TRBV20-1 and TRBJ2-1 were favored in newly diagnosed disease. Only the TCR beta chain was sequenced and analyzed. Compared with newly diagnosed patients, patients with persistent Graves' disease had lower TCR Shannon entropy and fewer highly expanded clones, which suggests clonal expansion.

This sample was shared with a second study, whose subject was T cells in Graves' hyperthyroidism and ophthalmopathy. The second study also describes: Graves' hyperthyroidism was defined as stable when no progression to ophthalmopathy occurred over 18 months of follow-up. Hyperthyroidism patients were newly diagnosed, had a disease duration of under 2 months, and were aged 18 to 65 years. The study excluded patients with uncontrolled infections, other autoimmune diseases, pregnancy or lactation. Diagnoses were established on the basis of clinical symptoms, serum thyroxine and TRAb, thyroid ultrasound, and orbital computed tomography. A first-round RT-PCR of the TCR CDR3 used the HTBI primer set with the Qiagen OneStep RT-PCR kit. Blood samples also contained most of the expanded thyroid clonotypes (frequency above 0.001), which suggests that blood repertoires may reflect thyroid immune responses. A 13 V-J signature model separated ophthalmopathy from stable hyperthyroidism, with approximately 86% sensitivity and 81.08% specificity in cross-validation and 80%/75% in testing. In validation, progression to ophthalmopathy was predicted by the model with 70.59% sensitivity and nearly 75% specificity, a median of roughly 6.4 months before onset. TCR V-J signatures able to tell the groups apart were searched for in a discovery cohort of 100 or so patients, of whom more than 40 had Graves' ophthalmopathy and roughly 57 had stable Graves' hyperthyroidism. Whether ophthalmopathy could be predicted prospectively was tested in an independent validation cohort made up of 18 hyperthyroidism patients plus 17 patients who later progressed to ophthalmopathy. The 75 to 100 discovery patients were randomly divided into training and test sets at a 7:3 ratio. The study also compared thyroid tissue and blood T-cell repertoires from over 5 Graves' hyperthyroidism patients. After blood sampling, hyperthyroidism patients were treated with methimazole at a starting dose of 30 mg daily, and ophthalmopathy patients were treated with high-dose intravenous methylprednisolone. A second multiplex PCR round built the libraries, followed by size selection and purification. The libraries were sequenced on an Illumina HiSeq2000 using paired-end 100 bp reads. SOAPnuke was used to process the raw data, throwing out any read that contained adapters or uncalled bases, had a mean Phred below 15, or lacked an exact constant-primer or identifier match. COPE v1.2.5 was used to merge the high-quality paired reads, and each unique nucleotide sequence was defined as a clonotype. Clonotypes were aligned to IMGT TRBV, TRBD and TRBJ reference segments using MiTCR v1.1. The analysis included only V-J combinations with a frequency above 0.0001, which together covered 99.2% of the repertoires. The TCS score was defined as the ratio of F50 (clonal expansion) to E x V (chaos), calculated using BLOSUM62-based TCRdist between CDR3 peptides within each V-J. Welch's t-statistics and random forest reduced approximately 520 V-J features to under 15, which were used in a naive Bayes classifier (R e1071). Sample size was not statistically predetermined, and blinding of investigators to group allocation was not performed. The paper reports TCR Vbeta CDR3 sequencing of fewer than 150 peripheral blood samples: fewer than 50 ophthalmopathy, roughly 80 hyperthyroidism and approximately 17 progressor patients.

This sequence originates from a woman aged 30 to 39 with Graves disease. Donor details come from another sample of the same person, matched by shared clones. Sample: peripheral blood mononuclear cells (PBMCs), taken at new diagnosis, from a patient treated with antithyroid drugs. The chain is assembled from TRBV2 and TRBJ2-3, with no confidently assigned D gene. The bases read TGTGCCAGCAGCGAAGAGTTACTATATACGCAGTATTTT. Its translation is CASSEELLYTQYF.